This is a list of T cell receptor beta chains from one sample in a study of cytomegalovirus exposure and HLA in healthy donors. Libraries were prepared by immunoSEQ multiplex PCR; TCRdb keeps only in-frame clonotypes and omits some of them. The sample has around 150,000 clones, 75% to 90% seen once; the top ten hold almost 9.5%. Sample: PBMCs. The receptors derive from a man younger than 35 in good health and CMV-seropositive. Both conserved end residues are part of each CDR3. A D gene is named only where the DNA matches it firmly. Clone size is given for some rows only: seen once, a few or many times, or a class if the clone is expanded.

abundance: -
d_gene: -
j_gene: TRBJ1-1
v_gene: TRBV14
CDR3aa: CASSEFTEAFF
CDR3nt: TGTGCCAGCAGTGAGTTTACTGAAGCTTTCTTT

abundance: -
d_gene: -
j_gene: TRBJ2-5
v_gene: TRBV9
CDR3aa: CASSVLEEGETQYF
CDR3nt: TGTGCCAGCAGCGTATTGGAGGAGGGAGAGACCCAGTACTTC

abundance: -
d_gene: TRBD2
j_gene: TRBJ2-1
v_gene: TRBV14
CDR3aa: CASSQVASGGNEQFF
CDR3nt: TGTGCCAGCAGCCAAGTGGCTAGCGGGGGCAATGAGCAGTTCTTC

abundance: -
d_gene: TRBD1
j_gene: TRBJ2-7
v_gene: TRBV18
CDR3aa: CASSTKPGQGAWEQYF
CDR3nt: TGTGCCAGCTCAACCAAACCGGGACAGGGGGCATGGGAGCAGTACTTC

abundance: -
d_gene: TRBD2
j_gene: TRBJ2-1
v_gene: TRBV6-5
CDR3aa: CASSYSVGGGAYEQFF
CDR3nt: TGTGCCAGCAGTTACTCGGTCGGCGGGGGGGCCTATGAGCAGTTCTTC

abundance: once
d_gene: TRBD1
j_gene: TRBJ2-7
v_gene: TRBV5-1
CDR3aa: CASSQTGTGGYEQYF
CDR3nt: TGCGCCAGCAGCCAGACCGGGACAGGGGGTTACGAGCAGTACTTC

abundance: -
d_gene: TRBD1
j_gene: TRBJ2-7
v_gene: TRBV28
CDR3aa: CASIWTGGTSGEQYF
CDR3nt: TGTGCCAGCATTTGGACAGGGGGGACTTCAGGGGAGCAGTACTTC

abundance: -
d_gene: -
j_gene: TRBJ1-1
v_gene: TRBV4-1
CDR3aa: CASSRKIGSGSLGNTEAFF
CDR3nt: TGCGCCAGCAGCCGTAAGATTGGGTCCGGGTCTCTCGGGAACACTGAAGCTTTCTTT

abundance: -
d_gene: -
j_gene: TRBJ2-7
v_gene: TRBV12-5
CDR3aa: CASGPSSGIGYEQYF
CDR3nt: TGTGCTAGTGGACCGAGCTCAGGGATTGGCTACGAGCAGTACTTC

abundance: -
d_gene: -
j_gene: TRBJ1-4
v_gene: TRBV28
CDR3aa: CASSIGQGWTNEKLFF
CDR3nt: TGTGCCAGCAGTATCGGGCAGGGATGGACTAATGAAAAACTGTTTTTT

abundance: -
d_gene: -
j_gene: TRBJ2-2
v_gene: TRBV11-1
CDR3aa: CASSLDSTGELFF
CDR3nt: TGTGCCAGCAGCTTGGACAGTACCGGGGAGCTGTTTTTT

abundance: -
d_gene: TRBD1
j_gene: TRBJ2-7
v_gene: TRBV5-1
CDR3aa: CASSLMGQGTGEQYF
CDR3nt: TGCGCCAGCAGCTTGATGGGACAGGGAACAGGCGAGCAGTACTTC

abundance: few
d_gene: -
j_gene: TRBJ1-1
v_gene: TRBV7-2
CDR3aa: CASSTQNTEAFF
CDR3nt: TGTGCCAGCAGCACACAAAACACTGAAGCTTTCTTT

abundance: -
d_gene: -
j_gene: TRBJ2-3
v_gene: TRBV2
CDR3aa: CASKRDSTDTQYF
CDR3nt: TGTGCCAGCAAGAGAGATAGCACAGATACGCAGTATTTT

abundance: -
d_gene: TRBD1
j_gene: TRBJ1-1
v_gene: TRBV15
CDR3aa: CATSRDGDRGLNTEAFF
CDR3nt: TGTGCCACCAGCAGAGATGGGGACAGGGGTTTGAACACTGAAGCTTTCTTT

abundance: -
d_gene: TRBD2
j_gene: TRBJ2-5
v_gene: TRBV5-5
CDR3aa: CASSRDWTSGEETQYF
CDR3nt: TGTGCCAGCAGCCGGGATTGGACTAGCGGGGAAGAGACCCAGTACTTC

abundance: once
d_gene: TRBD1
j_gene: TRBJ2-5
v_gene: TRBV6-5
CDR3aa: CASSPGQGQETQYF
CDR3nt: TGTGCCAGCAGTCCCGGACAGGGGCAAGAGACCCAGTACTTC

abundance: -
d_gene: -
j_gene: TRBJ1-3
v_gene: TRBV15
CDR3aa: CATSRDSGLYSGNTIYF
CDR3nt: TGTGCCACCAGCAGAGATTCAGGGCTCTACTCTGGAAACACCATATATTTT

abundance: -
d_gene: -
j_gene: TRBJ1-4
v_gene: TRBV19
CDR3aa: CASTRATNEKLFF
CDR3nt: TGTGCCAGCACGAGGGCAACTAATGAAAAACTGTTTTTT

abundance: -
d_gene: -
j_gene: TRBJ2-2
v_gene: TRBV13
CDR3aa: CASSLLTGRKSGELFF
CDR3nt: TGTGCCAGCAGCTTACTGACAGGGAGGAAGTCCGGGGAGCTGTTTTTT

abundance: -
d_gene: -
j_gene: TRBJ2-4
v_gene: TRBV5-6
CDR3aa: CASSFEAWSGFNF
CDR3nt: TGTGCCAGCAGCTTTGAAGCTTGGAGCGGGTTTAACTTC

abundance: -
d_gene: -
j_gene: TRBJ2-7
v_gene: TRBV5-5
CDR3aa: CASSFIQSGGNSFYGQYF
CDR3nt: TGTGCCAGCAGCTTCATCCAGAGCGGAGGGAACTCATTCTACGGGCAGTACTTC

abundance: -
d_gene: TRBD1
j_gene: TRBJ1-2
v_gene: TRBV10-3
CDR3aa: CAISPVSAGGRGYTF
CDR3nt: TGTGCCATCAGCCCCGTTTCTGCAGGGGGTCGTGGCTACACCTTC

abundance: -
d_gene: TRBD1
j_gene: TRBJ2-7
v_gene: TRBV11-2
CDR3aa: CASSLGTGPYEQYF
CDR3nt: TGTGCCAGCAGCTTAGGGACAGGCCCCTACGAGCAGTACTTC

abundance: -
d_gene: TRBD2
j_gene: TRBJ2-2
v_gene: TRBV27
CDR3aa: CASSFTGLAGDTGELFF
CDR3nt: TGTGCCAGCAGTTTTACAGGACTAGCGGGGGACACCGGGGAGCTGTTTTTT

abundance: -
d_gene: -
j_gene: TRBJ2-7
v_gene: TRBV2
CDR3aa: CASSDPYRIFYEQYF
CDR3nt: TGTGCCAGCAGCGACCCCTACAGAATCTTCTACGAGCAGTACTTC

abundance: -
d_gene: -
j_gene: TRBJ2-1
v_gene: TRBV5-1
CDR3aa: CASREGEEQFF
CDR3nt: TGCGCCAGCAGAGAGGGGGAAGAGCAGTTCTTC

abundance: once
d_gene: -
j_gene: TRBJ2-5
v_gene: TRBV25-1
CDR3aa: CASSDETGLQETQYF
CDR3nt: TGTGCCAGCAGTGATGAGACAGGACTCCAAGAGACCCAGTACTTC